This is a list of T cell receptor beta chains from one sample in a study of T cell responses to AZD1222 COVID-19 vaccine. Clones were sequenced by immunoSEQ multiplex PCR, and TCRdb holds only the in-frame ones, with some missing. The sample yields about 150,000 clones, 87% seen once. The sample in question was peripheral blood, obtained 28 days after the second AZD1222 dose. The receptors derive from an adult who received the AZD1222 COVID-19 vaccine. CDR3s include the opening cysteine and the closing phenylalanine or tryptophan. The order of the fields is clone size, D gene, V gene, J gene, CDR3 DNA, CDR3 protein. A D gene is named only where the DNA matches it firmly. The size field is filled for only some rows; it gives once, few, many or a size class.

clone_size: NA
d_call: NA
v_call: TRBV19
j_call: TRBJ2-5
cdr3_nt: TGTGCCAGTAGTAAAAGAGGTCTGGAGACCCAGTACTTC
cdr3_aa: CASSKRGLETQYF

clone_size: once
d_call: NA
v_call: TRBV21-1
j_call: TRBJ2-5
cdr3_nt: TGTGCCAGCAGGAAGTCGGGACAGGGGGCAGGAGAGACCCAGTACTTC
cdr3_aa: CASRKSGQGAGETQYF

clone_size: NA
d_call: NA
v_call: TRBV28
j_call: TRBJ2-7
cdr3_nt: TGTGCCAGCAGTTTAGGGACCCCCTACGAGCAGTACTTC
cdr3_aa: CASSLGTPYEQYF

clone_size: NA
d_call: NA
v_call: TRBV6-6
j_call: TRBJ2-5
cdr3_nt: TGTGCCAGCAGTTACGAGCACCGGGAGACCCAGTACTTC
cdr3_aa: CASSYEHRETQYF

clone_size: NA
d_call: NA
v_call: TRBV14
j_call: TRBJ2-2
cdr3_nt: TGTGCCAGCAGCCAAGATCTAGCGGGGGAGCTGTTTTTT
cdr3_aa: CASSQDLAGELFF

clone_size: NA
d_call: NA
v_call: TRBV3-1/TRBV3-2
j_call: TRBJ2-3
cdr3_nt: TGTGCCAGCAGCTACCCCACAGATACGCAGTATTTT
cdr3_aa: CASSYPTDTQYF

clone_size: few
d_call: TRBD2
v_call: TRBV11-2
j_call: TRBJ2-7
cdr3_nt: TGTGCCAGCAGCTTAGGAGCGGGAGGGGTGACCATGCAGTACTTC
cdr3_aa: CASSLGAGGVTMQYF

clone_size: NA
d_call: NA
v_call: TRBV4-1
j_call: TRBJ2-5
cdr3_nt: TGCGCCAGCAGCCAAGGCACGAAGGGGGGTGGCCAAGAGACCCAGTACTTC
cdr3_aa: CASSQGTKGGGQETQYF

clone_size: NA
d_call: NA
v_call: TRBV15
j_call: TRBJ2-7
cdr3_nt: TGTGCCACCAGCAGAGATACTGGGTATAGCGAGCAGTACTTC
cdr3_aa: CATSRDTGYSEQYF

clone_size: NA
d_call: NA
v_call: TRBV30
j_call: TRBJ1-5
cdr3_nt: TGTGCCTGGGGGAGAGATAGCAATCAGCCCCAGCATTTT
cdr3_aa: CAWGRDSNQPQHF

clone_size: NA
d_call: TRBD1
v_call: TRBV19
j_call: TRBJ1-4
cdr3_nt: TGTGCCAGTAGTCCCAGGACAGGGGGCGAGAAAAAACTGTTTTTT
cdr3_aa: CASSPRTGGEKKLFF

clone_size: NA
d_call: NA
v_call: TRBV28
j_call: TRBJ1-6
cdr3_nt: TGTGCCAGCAGCTCCTCCGGGCCGTATAATTCACCCCTCCACTTT
cdr3_aa: CASSSSGPYNSPLHF

clone_size: NA
d_call: NA
v_call: TRBV30
j_call: TRBJ1-1
cdr3_nt: TGTGCCTGGAGTGTATGGGGAAACACTGAAGCTTTCTTT
cdr3_aa: CAWSVWGNTEAFF

clone_size: NA
d_call: TRBD1
v_call: TRBV5-1
j_call: TRBJ1-5
cdr3_nt: TGCGCCAGCAGCCCCGGGACAGGGATTAGACAGCCCCAGCATTTT
cdr3_aa: CASSPGTGIRQPQHF

clone_size: NA
d_call: NA
v_call: TRBV6-2/TRBV6-3
j_call: TRBJ1-2
cdr3_nt: TGTGCCAGCAGCTCACAGGGCGGAACTAACTATGGCTACACCTTC
cdr3_aa: CASSSQGGTNYGYTF

clone_size: NA
d_call: TRBD2
v_call: TRBV7-9
j_call: TRBJ2-1
cdr3_nt: TGTGCCAGCAGTTACCTCATACTAGCGGGAGGAACTAATGAGCAGTTCTTC
cdr3_aa: CASSYLILAGGTNEQFF

clone_size: NA
d_call: NA
v_call: TRBV28
j_call: TRBJ1-6
cdr3_nt: TGTGCCAGCACCCCCCGGCATTATAATTCACCCCTCCACTTT
cdr3_aa: CASTPRHYNSPLHF

clone_size: NA
d_call: NA
v_call: TRBV7-2
j_call: TRBJ2-1
cdr3_nt: TGTGCCAGCAGCTTATCAGGGTACAATGAGCAGTTCTTC
cdr3_aa: CASSLSGYNEQFF

clone_size: NA
d_call: TRBD2
v_call: TRBV5-1
j_call: TRBJ2-7
cdr3_nt: TGCGCCAGCAGCTTGGGTGGACTAGCGGGAGTACAGCAGTACTTC
cdr3_aa: CASSLGGLAGVQQYF

clone_size: few
d_call: NA
v_call: TRBV15
j_call: TRBJ2-7
cdr3_nt: TGTGCCACCAGCAGAGATCCGACAGGAACCTACGAGCAGTACTTC
cdr3_aa: CATSRDPTGTYEQYF

clone_size: NA
d_call: TRBD1
v_call: TRBV19
j_call: TRBJ1-5
cdr3_nt: TGTGCCACTAGGACAGGGACCCTCAATCAGCCCCAGCATTTT
cdr3_aa: CATRTGTLNQPQHF

clone_size: NA
d_call: NA
v_call: TRBV5-4
j_call: TRBJ2-7
cdr3_nt: TGTGCCAGCAGTCGTACAGGTATCGAGCAGTACTTC
cdr3_aa: CASSRTGIEQYF

clone_size: NA
d_call: TRBD1
v_call: TRBV19
j_call: TRBJ1-6
cdr3_nt: TGTGCCAGTAGTATTGGGACAGGGAATTCACCCCTCCACTTT
cdr3_aa: CASSIGTGNSPLHF

clone_size: NA
d_call: NA
v_call: TRBV19
j_call: TRBJ1-4
cdr3_nt: TGTGCCAGTCGGAAGACCTCTGCAACTAATGAAAAACTGTTTTTT
cdr3_aa: CASRKTSATNEKLFF

clone_size: NA
d_call: TRBD1
v_call: TRBV5-4
j_call: TRBJ1-6
cdr3_nt: TGTGCCAGCAGCTTGACAGGGGACGGGTCTTGGAATTCACCCCTCCACTTT
cdr3_aa: CASSLTGDGSWNSPLHF

clone_size: NA
d_call: NA
v_call: TRBV21-1
j_call: TRBJ2-1
cdr3_nt: TGTGCCAGCAGCCTACGGAGGAGGGAGGGGAGGACTAGCGGACCAAATGAGCAGTTCTTC
cdr3_aa: CASSLRRREGRTSGPNEQFF

clone_size: NA
d_call: TRBD2
v_call: TRBV6-6
j_call: TRBJ2-7
cdr3_nt: TGTGCCAGCAGTTCTACTAGCGAGTATTCCGAGCAGTACTTC
cdr3_aa: CASSSTSEYSEQYF

clone_size: NA
d_call: TRBD1
v_call: TRBV29-1
j_call: TRBJ1-1
cdr3_nt: TGCAGCGTAGGACAGGGAACTGAAGCTTTCTTT
cdr3_aa: CSVGQGTEAFF

clone_size: NA
d_call: NA
v_call: TRBV24-1
j_call: TRBJ1-5
cdr3_nt: TGTGCCACCACGACAGACTACCACAATCAGCCCCAGCATTTT
cdr3_aa: CATTTDYHNQPQHF

clone_size: NA
d_call: NA
v_call: TRBV30
j_call: TRBJ1-1
cdr3_nt: TGTGCCTGGAGTGTACAGGCGAACACTGAAGCTTTCTTT
cdr3_aa: CAWSVQANTEAFF

clone_size: NA
d_call: TRBD2
v_call: TRBV4-3
j_call: TRBJ2-7
cdr3_nt: TGCGCCAGCAGCCCACTAGCGGGAGGCTACGAGCAGTACTTC
cdr3_aa: CASSPLAGGYEQYF

clone_size: NA
d_call: NA
v_call: TRBV5-1
j_call: TRBJ2-1
cdr3_nt: TGCGCCAGCAGCTCGGACACAGGGAGCAATGAGCAGTTCTTC
cdr3_aa: CASSSDTGSNEQFF

clone_size: few
d_call: NA
v_call: TRBV27
j_call: TRBJ2-2
cdr3_nt: TGTGCCAGCAGGCGGAACTCAAACACCGGGGAGCTGTTTTTT
cdr3_aa: CASRRNSNTGELFF

clone_size: NA
d_call: TRBD1
v_call: TRBV5-1
j_call: TRBJ1-1
cdr3_nt: TGCGCCAGCAGCGGGAGGACAGGGGTAGGAACTGAAGCTTTCTTT
cdr3_aa: CASSGRTGVGTEAFF

clone_size: NA
d_call: NA
v_call: TRBV25-1
j_call: TRBJ1-2
cdr3_nt: TGTGCCAGCAGTGAATGGGGCAGAAACTATGGCTACACCTTC
cdr3_aa: CASSEWGRNYGYTF

clone_size: NA
d_call: NA
v_call: TRBV6-6
j_call: TRBJ2-3
cdr3_nt: TGTGCCAGCAGTACCCGTTGGGATACGCAGTATTTT
cdr3_aa: CASSTRWDTQYF

clone_size: few
d_call: NA
v_call: TRBV30
j_call: TRBJ1-1
cdr3_nt: TGTGCTACGCCGTCTCGGGGCTTGGACACTGAAGCTTTCTTT
cdr3_aa: CATPSRGLDTEAFF

clone_size: NA
d_call: TRBD2
v_call: TRBV5-6
j_call: TRBJ2-2
cdr3_nt: TGTGCCAGCAGCTCTCCCGGGACTAGCAGGACCGGGGAGCTGTTTTTT
cdr3_aa: CASSSPGTSRTGELFF

clone_size: NA
d_call: NA
v_call: TRBV15
j_call: TRBJ2-7
cdr3_nt: TGTGCCACCAGCAGAGATGTAGGGCAATCAGGGCAGCAGTACTTC
cdr3_aa: CATSRDVGQSGQQYF

clone_size: NA
d_call: TRBD2
v_call: TRBV7-9
j_call: TRBJ2-2
cdr3_nt: TGTGCCAGCAGCTCCAGCGGGAGGGGCTACACCGGGGAGCTGTTTTTT
cdr3_aa: CASSSSGRGYTGELFF

clone_size: NA
d_call: NA
v_call: TRBV6-5
j_call: TRBJ1-3
cdr3_nt: TGTGCCAGCAGTATGGGGGCGAACACCATATATTTT
cdr3_aa: CASSMGANTIYF

clone_size: few
d_call: NA
v_call: TRBV3-1/TRBV3-2
j_call: TRBJ1-6
cdr3_nt: TGTGCCAGCAGCCCTAAATCCAGGGGTAATTCACCCCTCCACTTT
cdr3_aa: CASSPKSRGNSPLHF

clone_size: NA
d_call: NA
v_call: TRBV11-3
j_call: TRBJ2-7
cdr3_nt: TGTGCCAGCAGCGCCAGGGGAGAGCAGTACTTC
cdr3_aa: CASSARGEQYF

clone_size: NA
d_call: TRBD1
v_call: TRBV10-3
j_call: TRBJ1-3
cdr3_nt: TGTGCCATCAGTGAGGGTCAGGGGGCCGGCGGAAACACCATATATTTT
cdr3_aa: CAISEGQGAGGNTIYF

clone_size: NA
d_call: NA
v_call: TRBV30
j_call: TRBJ1-5
cdr3_nt: TGTGCCTGGAGTGTATTCGGTACGAATCAGCCCCAGCATTTT
cdr3_aa: CAWSVFGTNQPQHF

clone_size: NA
d_call: TRBD2
v_call: TRBV5-1
j_call: TRBJ2-1
cdr3_nt: TGCGCCAGCAGCCCGGAGGGTCTAGCGGGTAATGAGCAGTTCTTC
cdr3_aa: CASSPEGLAGNEQFF

clone_size: NA
d_call: NA
v_call: TRBV7-9
j_call: TRBJ2-4
cdr3_nt: TGTGCCAGCAGCCTCTCCGCGGCAGGAAAAAACATTCAGTACTTC
cdr3_aa: CASSLSAAGKNIQYF

clone_size: NA
d_call: TRBD1
v_call: TRBV27
j_call: TRBJ1-3
cdr3_nt: TGTGCCTCCCAAGGGACAGTCTCTGGAAACACCATATATTTT
cdr3_aa: CASQGTVSGNTIYF

clone_size: NA
d_call: NA
v_call: TRBV7-2
j_call: TRBJ2-1
cdr3_nt: TGTGCCAGCAGCCTCTCCTGGGGGGCGGACTTGGAGCAGTTCTTC
cdr3_aa: CASSLSWGADLEQFF

clone_size: NA
d_call: NA
v_call: TRBV5-1
j_call: TRBJ2-7
cdr3_nt: TGCGCCAGCAGCTTGTCCCCGGGAAGCGCCTACGAGCAGTACTTC
cdr3_aa: CASSLSPGSAYEQYF

clone_size: NA
d_call: NA
v_call: TRBV6-5
j_call: TRBJ1-4
cdr3_nt: TGTGCCAGCAGTCATACAGACACAGAAAAACTGTTTTTT
cdr3_aa: CASSHTDTEKLFF

clone_size: NA
d_call: TRBD2
v_call: TRBV3-1/TRBV3-2
j_call: TRBJ2-3
cdr3_nt: TGTGCCAGCAGCCACCTCGCTCGGAGCGGGAGTCATGAGTCAGATACGCAGTATTTT
cdr3_aa: CASSHLARSGSHESDTQYF

clone_size: NA
d_call: TRBD1
v_call: TRBV7-2
j_call: TRBJ1-2
cdr3_nt: TGTGCCAGCAGCTTGGACAGGGCCGACGGCTACACCTTC
cdr3_aa: CASSLDRADGYTF